What follows are 10 T cell receptor beta chains derived from one specimen sequenced in a study of T cell repertoires in cytomegalovirus infection (dated by TCRdb to between 2018 and 2021). These reads were obtained on an Illumina HiSeq 1500. TCRdb's own reprocessing of the public reads used fastp at Q25 and MiXCR and kept productive beta chains. Identical CDR3 protein sequences are pooled into one entry, listed with their most common genes and DNA. This sample gives about 450,000 distinct CDR3 sequences in total; approximately 32% of them show up just once. Roughly 13% of the sample goes to the ten largest clones. Sequencing was carried out using PBMCs. These receptors were collected from a human donor in good health (CMV status not recorded). Some clones in this sample may be carry-over from other donors' samples.

CDR3 in amino acids: CASSFLLAGDQETQYF. The CDR3, as DNA: TGTGCCAGCAGTTTTTTACTAGCGGGGGACCAAGAGACCCAGTACTTC. The chain combines TRBV28 with TRBJ2-5; TRBD2 matches 11 bases. Germline lookup yields CDR1 MDHEN and CDR2 SYDVKM. This CDR3 is 16 amino acids long. The J segment lost 0 bases and the V segment lost 3 bases, leaving 3 bases of the junction unmatched.

The chain links TRBV6-5 to TRBJ1-1; D is unresolved. The V end was cut by 8 bases, the J end by 1 base, with 11 bases between. Germline V gives CDR1 MNHEY, CDR2 SVGAGI. This CDR3 spans 13 amino acids. CDR3 in amino acids: CASRREGNTEAFF. In nucleotides, the CDR3 is TGTGCCAGCCGGAGGGAGGGGAACACTGAAGCTTTCTTT.

The CDR3 sequence: CASSSVAPTGRQETQYF. In DNA form, the CDR3 reads TGTGCCAGCAGCTCAGTCGCCCCGACAGGACGCCAAGAGACCCAGTACTTC. The V and J genes are TRBV11-1 and TRBJ2-5; the D gene is possibly TRBD1 (6 bases). V was pared by 4 bases and J by 1 base, with 19 bases between. The CDR3 extends over 17 amino acids. Germline CDR1 and CDR2: SGHAT and FQDESV (reference sequence).

The chain recombines TRBV20-1 with TRBJ1-5; the D gene is possibly TRBD1 (6 bases). The CDR3 is 18 amino acids. The V and J ends lost 1 base and 0 bases respectively, with 19 bases between them. Germline V lookup: CDR1 DFQATT, CDR2 SNEGSKA (reference sequence). The CDR3 loop is CSARAIEQGGNSNQPQHF. The CDR3, as DNA: TGCAGTGCTAGAGCCATTGAGCAAGGGGGAAATAGCAATCAGCCCCAGCATTTT.

On this clonotype: One end of the junction is discordant with germline, which a read error may explain. This chain uses TRBV7-6 with TRBJ2-2, with a possible D match to TRBD2 (5 bases). Per germline, CDR1 SGHVS and CDR2 FNYEAQ. The CDR3 has 12 amino acids. The CDR3 DNA reads as TGTGCCAGCAGCTCGCAAACCGGGGAGATGTTTTTT. The encoded protein is CASSSQTGEMFF.

The V gene is TRBV6-2 or TRBV6-3, the J gene TRBJ2-1, with D perhaps matching TRBD2 (5 bases). V gave up 4 bases and J gave up 8 bases, with 12 bases separating them. The CDR3 is 13 amino acids. Germline loops: CDR1 MNHEY, CDR2 SVGEGT. CDR3 in DNA: TGTGCCAGCAGTTCCAGCGCCGGGGATGAGCAGTTCTTC. It encodes CASSSSAGDEQFF.

This clonotype was detected a few times. The V and J genes are TRBV4-1 and TRBJ1-6; D remains ambiguous. The CDR3 is 15 residues long. The germline V gene encodes CDR1 MGHRA and CDR2 YSYEKL. Trimming pared 4 bases from V and 7 bases from J, leaving 14 bases between. CDR3 loop: CASSLGIGGNSPLHF. For the CDR3, the DNA is TGCGCCAGCAGCCTTGGGATCGGTGGGAATTCACCCCTCCACTTT.

The table lists this clonotype with a count of one. The chain carries TRBV27 and TRBJ1-1, with D possibly being TRBD1 (6 bases). Germline-derived CDR1 and CDR2 are MNHEY and SMNVEV (reference sequence). This CDR3 region has 14 residues. V dropped 2 bases and J dropped 6 bases, with 13 bases sitting between them. The CDR3 bases are TGTGCCAGCAGTTTAACGCAGGGGATGGCTGAAGCTTTCTTT. This codes for CASSLTQGMAEAFF.

This rearrangement joins TRBV10-3 to TRBJ1-2; no definite D call. The CDR3 has 12 amino acids. Germline V gene lookup returns CDR1 ENHRY and CDR2 SYGVKD. Trimming shortened V by 6 bases and J by 3 bases, and 8 bases separated the two germline ends. This CDR3 reads CAIRGGDYGYTF. CDR3 sequence (DNA): TGTGCCATCAGGGGAGGCGACTATGGCTACACCTTC.

This chain joins TRBV7-6 and TRBJ2-2, with TRBD2 identical over 7 bases. The V gene end was trimmed by 5 bases and the J gene end by 5 bases; junction bases not matched to a gene: 11. Germline V gene data show CDR1 as SGHVS and CDR2 as FNYEAQ. This CDR3 is built from 16 residues. CDR3 loop: CASSRLGGGTTGELFF. In DNA form, the CDR3 reads TGTGCCAGCAGCCGCCTTGGGGGGGGGACGACCGGGGAGCTGTTTTTT.